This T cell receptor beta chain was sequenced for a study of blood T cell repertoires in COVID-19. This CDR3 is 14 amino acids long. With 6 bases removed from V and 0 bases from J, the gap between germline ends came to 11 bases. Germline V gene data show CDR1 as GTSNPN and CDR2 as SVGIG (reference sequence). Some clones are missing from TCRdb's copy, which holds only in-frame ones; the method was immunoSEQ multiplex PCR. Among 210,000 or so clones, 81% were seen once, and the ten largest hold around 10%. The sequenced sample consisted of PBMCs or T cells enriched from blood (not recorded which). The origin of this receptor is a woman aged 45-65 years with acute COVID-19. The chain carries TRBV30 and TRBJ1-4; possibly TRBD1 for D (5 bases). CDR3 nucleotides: TGTGCCTGCACCAGACAGTCAACTAATGAAAAACTGTTTTTT. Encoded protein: CACTRQSTNEKLFF.